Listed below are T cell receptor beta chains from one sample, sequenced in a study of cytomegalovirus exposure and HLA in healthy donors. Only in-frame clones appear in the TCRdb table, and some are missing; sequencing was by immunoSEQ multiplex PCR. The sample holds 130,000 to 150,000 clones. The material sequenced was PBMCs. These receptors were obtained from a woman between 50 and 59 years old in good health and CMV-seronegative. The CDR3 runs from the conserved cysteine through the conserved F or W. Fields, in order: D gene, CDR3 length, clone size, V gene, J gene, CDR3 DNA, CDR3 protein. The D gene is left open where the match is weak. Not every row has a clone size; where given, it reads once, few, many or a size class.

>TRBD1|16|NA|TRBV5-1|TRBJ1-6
TGCGCCAGCAGCCCCTGGGGGGACAGGGGAAATTCACCCCTCCACTTT
CASSPWGDRGNSPLHF
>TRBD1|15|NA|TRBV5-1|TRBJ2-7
TGCGCCAGCAGGAGGGACTGGACAGGGGGCTACGAGCAGTACTTC
CASRRDWTGGYEQYF
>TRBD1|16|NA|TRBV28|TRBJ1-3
TGTGCCAGCAGGACGACGGGACAGGGGGATGGAAACACCATATATTTT
CASRTTGQGDGNTIYF
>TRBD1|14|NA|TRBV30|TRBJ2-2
TGTGCCTGGAGAGGACAGGGAGAGAGCGGGGAGCTGTTTTTT
CAWRGQGESGELFF
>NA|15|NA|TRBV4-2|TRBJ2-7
TGTGCCAGCAGCCAAGATTCCGGGTCGGGGTACGAGCAGTACTTC
CASSQDSGSGYEQYF
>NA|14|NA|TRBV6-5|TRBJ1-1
TGTGCCAGCAGTTACCTGAGGGTGGGCACTGAAGCTTTCTTT
CASSYLRVGTEAFF
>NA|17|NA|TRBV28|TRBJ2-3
TGTGCCAGCAGTGTCACCCCCGGCGGAATGAGAGCAGATACGCAGTATTTT
CASSVTPGGMRADTQYF
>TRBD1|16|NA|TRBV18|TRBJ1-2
TGTGCCAGCTCACCCGGACAGGGCGGTTTGAACTATGGCTACACCTTC
CASSPGQGGLNYGYTF
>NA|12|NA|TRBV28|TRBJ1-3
TGTGCCAGCAGTTTCGGGGGTCACACCATATATTTT
CASSFGGHTIYF
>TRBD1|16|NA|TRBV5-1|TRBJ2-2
TGCGCCAGCAGCTTGGTCCCAGGGGGAAACACCGGGGAGCTGTTTTTT
CASSLVPGGNTGELFF
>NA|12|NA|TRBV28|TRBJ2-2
TGTGCCAGCAGACAGGCTCCCGGGGAGCTGTTTTTT
CASRQAPGELFF
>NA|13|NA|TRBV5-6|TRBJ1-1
TGTGCCAGCAGCTTGCGGGGGGACACTGAAGCTTTCTTT
CASSLRGDTEAFF
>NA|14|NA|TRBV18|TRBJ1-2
TGTGCCAGCTCACCTGAGTTTTCTACTAGGGGCTACACCTTC
CASSPEFSTRGYTF
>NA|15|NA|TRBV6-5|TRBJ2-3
TGTGCCAGCAGTTACCGGGGGGCCGACACAGATACGCAGTATTTT
CASSYRGADTDTQYF
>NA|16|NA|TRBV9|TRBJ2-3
TGTGCCAGCAGCGTAGGGGTAGCAGTTGGGACAGATACGCAGTATTTT
CASSVGVAVGTDTQYF
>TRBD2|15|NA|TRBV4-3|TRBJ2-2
TGCGCCAGCAGCCAATCCGGGGGAGGGACCGGGGAGCTGTTTTTT
CASSQSGGGTGELFF
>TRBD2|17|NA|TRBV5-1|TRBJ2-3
TGCGCCAGCAGCCTCTTTTGGAGCGGGGGGGCCACAGATACGCAGTATTTT
CASSLFWSGGATDTQYF
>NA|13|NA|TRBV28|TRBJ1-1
TGTGCCAGCAGTTTCTCCGCGGGCACTGAAGCTTTCTTT
CASSFSAGTEAFF
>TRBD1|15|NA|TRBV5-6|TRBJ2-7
TGTGCCAGCAGCCCAGGCTCCGGGACAGGGGTTTGGCAGTACTTC
CASSPGSGTGVWQYF
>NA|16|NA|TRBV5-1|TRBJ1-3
TGCGCCAGCAGCTTCGGGACCTGGACAGCTGGAAACACCATATATTTT
CASSFGTWTAGNTIYF
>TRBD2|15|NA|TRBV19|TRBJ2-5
TGTGCCAGTAGTCAGACTAGCGGGAGTGGAGAGACCCAGTACTTC
CASSQTSGSGETQYF
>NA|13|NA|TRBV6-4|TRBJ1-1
TGTGCCAGCAGTGACAGGGGGAACACTGAAGCTTTCTTT
CASSDRGNTEAFF
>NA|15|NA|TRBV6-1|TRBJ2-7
TGTGCCAGCAGTGAAGCGGGGGGAGGTTGGGACGAGCAGTACTTC
CASSEAGGGWDEQYF
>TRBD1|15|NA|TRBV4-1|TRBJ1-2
TGCGCCAGCAGCCAAGACCGGGACAGATACTATGGCTACACCTTC
CASSQDRDRYYGYTF
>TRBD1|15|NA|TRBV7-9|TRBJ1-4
TGTGCCAGCAGCCCGGGGACAGGTTTTAATGAAAAACTGTTTTTT
CASSPGTGFNEKLFF
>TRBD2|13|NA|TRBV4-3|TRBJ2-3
TGCGCCAGCAGCCAAGTCCGGAGCGGGAGGGAGTATTTT
CASSQVRSGREYF
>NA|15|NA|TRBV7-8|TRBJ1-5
TGTGCCAGCAGCTTAGCGTCAGGCCACAATCAGCCCCAGCATTTT
CASSLASGHNQPQHF
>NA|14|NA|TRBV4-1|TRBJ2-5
TGCGCCAGCAGCCAGCGGGACAGCCAAGAGACCCAGTACTTC
CASSQRDSQETQYF
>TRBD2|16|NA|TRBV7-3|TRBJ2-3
TGTGCCAGCAGCTTATTAGCGGGAGGGGGGACAGATACGCAGTATTTT
CASSLLAGGGTDTQYF
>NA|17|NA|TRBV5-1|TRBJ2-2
TGCGCCAGCAGTCTCGATAGGGGCGTGCTGGGCACCGGGGAGCTGTTTTTT
CASSLDRGVLGTGELFF
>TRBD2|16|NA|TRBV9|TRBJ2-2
TGTGCCAGCAGCGTAGCTGGGGGGGCGAACACCGGGGAGCTGTTTTTT
CASSVAGGANTGELFF
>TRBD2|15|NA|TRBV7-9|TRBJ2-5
TGTGCCAGCAGCTTAGGACTAGCGGGAGGAGAGACCCAGTACTTC
CASSLGLAGGETQYF
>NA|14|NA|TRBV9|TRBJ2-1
TGTGCCAGCAGCGTAGCGGGAGCTATTAATGAGCAGTTCTTC
CASSVAGAINEQFF
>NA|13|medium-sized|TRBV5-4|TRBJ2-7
TGTGCCAGCAGCTTGAGTAGGAGCAACGAGCAGTACTTC
CASSLSRSNEQYF
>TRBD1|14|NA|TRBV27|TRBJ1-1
TGTGCCAGCGGTTCAGGGGGCAGGGGCACTGAAGCTTTCTTT
CASGSGGRGTEAFF
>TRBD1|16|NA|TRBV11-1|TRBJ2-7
TGTGCCAGCAGCTTACACTGGGACAGGGTCTCCTACGAGCAGTACTTC
CASSLHWDRVSYEQYF
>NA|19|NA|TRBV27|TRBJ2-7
TGTGCCAGCAGTTTCAGCAGGGGAAGAACTGACGGGGCGACCTACGAGCAGTACTTC
CASSFSRGRTDGATYEQYF
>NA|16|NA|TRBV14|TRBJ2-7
TGTGCCAGCAGCCAAGCTCCAGCAGGCCTTAGGGGCGAGCAGTACTTC
CASSQAPAGLRGEQYF
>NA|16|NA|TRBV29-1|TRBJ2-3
TGCAGCGTTGAGATACGGGCGGGGCAGCCCGGGTATACGCAGTATTTT
CSVEIRAGQPGYTQYF